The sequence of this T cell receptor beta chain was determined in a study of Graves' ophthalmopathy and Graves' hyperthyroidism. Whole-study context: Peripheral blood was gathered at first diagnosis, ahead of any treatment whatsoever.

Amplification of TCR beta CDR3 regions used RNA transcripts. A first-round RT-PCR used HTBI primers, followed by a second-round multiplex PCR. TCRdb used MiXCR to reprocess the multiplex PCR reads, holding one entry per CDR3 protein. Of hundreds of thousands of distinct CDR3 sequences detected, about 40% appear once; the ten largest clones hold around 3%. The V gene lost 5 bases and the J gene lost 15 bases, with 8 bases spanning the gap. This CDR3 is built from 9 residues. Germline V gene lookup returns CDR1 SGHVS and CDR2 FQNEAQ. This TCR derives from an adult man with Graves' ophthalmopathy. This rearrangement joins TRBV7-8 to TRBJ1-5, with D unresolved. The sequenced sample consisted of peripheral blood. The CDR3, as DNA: TGTGCCAGCAGCAATTCGGTGCATTTT. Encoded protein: CASSNSVHF. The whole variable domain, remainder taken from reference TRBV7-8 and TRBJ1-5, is GAGVSQSPRYKVAKRGQDVALRCDPISGHVSLFWYQQALGQGPEFLTYFQNEAQLDKSGLPSDRFFAERPEGSVSTLKIQRTQQEDSAVYLCASSNSVHFGDGTRLSIL.